The entry below gives a single TCR beta chain sequence along with its context. Its antigen is not known. This entry is derived from a study of PD-1 blockade in classical Hodgkin lymphoma. The study's findings and limits: Diversity similar to that of newly diagnosed patients was seen at baseline in complete responders. At baseline, newly diagnosed patients reportedly showed less TCR diversity than healthy donors. At C4D1, TCR diversity had climbed significantly for CD4+ cells, though not for CD8+ cells.

Generated by immunoSEQ multiplex PCR, the TCRdb table keeps only in-frame clones and is missing some. There are roughly 7,800 clones in the sample; 77% occur only once, and around 34% lies in the top ten. Time point noted: cycle 4 day 1 (C4D1), after more than 5 weeks of nivolumab. Every one of the patients relapsed after autologous stem cell transplantation (brentuximab vedotin exposure was variable). The study isolated CD8+ T cells from thawed PBMCs by magnetic negative selection. Best response was recorded as complete response, partial response or progressive disease. V gave up 3 bases and J gave up 3 bases; unmatched junction bases: 5. Germline CDR1 and CDR2: SEHNR and FQNEAQ (reference sequence). This CDR3 has 15 residues.

Sample: CD8+ T cells from blood, taken before the fourth cycle of nivolumab. The receptor comes from a human donor with classical Hodgkin lymphoma. The chain carries TRBV7-9 and TRBJ2-1, with TRBD2 identical over 7 bases. CDR3 DNA: TGTGCCAGCAGCTTGAGCGGGGTTGACTACAATGAGCAGTTCTTC. It codes for CASSLSGVDYNEQFF.